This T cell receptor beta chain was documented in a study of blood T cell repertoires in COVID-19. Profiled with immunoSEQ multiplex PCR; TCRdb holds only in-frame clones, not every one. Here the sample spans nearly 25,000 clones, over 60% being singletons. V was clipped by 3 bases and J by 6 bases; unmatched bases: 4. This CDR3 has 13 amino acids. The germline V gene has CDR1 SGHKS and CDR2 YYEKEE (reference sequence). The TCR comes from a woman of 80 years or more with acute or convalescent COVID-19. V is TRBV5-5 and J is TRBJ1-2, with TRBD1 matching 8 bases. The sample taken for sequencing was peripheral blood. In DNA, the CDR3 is TGTGCCAGCAGCTCATGGACAGGGAATGGCTACACCTTC. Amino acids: CASSSWTGNGYTF.